This entry concerns a single TCR beta chain. No antigen is known for it. CDR1 and CDR2 from the germline V gene are WSHSY and SAAADI. This CDR3 has 15 residues. The data stem from a study of T cells expressing NK-cell markers. Study overall: Underlying the TCR beta repertoires were sorted CD3+CD56+NKG2C+, CD3+CD56+NKG2C- and CD3+CD56-NKG2C+ T cells. Findings and caveats of the study: A handful of donors showed these clonotypes also leading the CD3+CD56-NKG2C+ fraction. The dominant NKG2C+ clonotypes represented roughly 1.0-7.5% of CD8+ T cells in about six donors. Clarity on HCMV specificity was lacking for the expanded NKG2C+ T cell clones.

No DNA is given; TCRdb re-called the 5' RACE reads and lists each CDR3 protein once. The sample has approximately 550,000 distinct CDR3 sequences, and its top ten clones hold roughly 3.6%. The chain combines TRBV10-2 with TRBJ1-4; the D call of TRBD1 rests on TCRdb alone, since no DNA is present to check it. The specimen sequenced was blood T cells: a sorted CD56 or NKG2C T cell subset, CD4+ or CD8+ T cells, or bulk PBMC T cells (not recorded which). The TCR sequence derives from a young man in good health. The CDR3 sequence: CASRPPGTTNEKLFF.